This note documents a single T cell receptor beta chain sequence. What it recognizes is unknown. CDR1 is SGHTA and CDR2 is FQGNSA in the germline V gene. V dropped 5 bases and J dropped 5 bases, with 16 bases sitting between them. CDR3 size: 15 residues. Primers included in the PCR were 60 Vbeta and 13 Jbeta primers. Assay: immunoSEQ multiplex PCR; the TCRdb copy retains only in-frame clones and omits some. The table lists some 150,000 clones, around 85% of them singletons. This sample was taken from a study of cytomegalovirus exposure and HLA in healthy donors. As for the study in general: Within the Caucasian-associated ancestry cluster were 81% of the roughly 400 genotyped donors. Study-wide results and caveats: Among TCR sequences, most were rare, though some public TCRs appeared in many donors. What was likely a sequencing artifact was a cluster of highly shared sequence variants.

Material for sequencing was PBMCs. This chain connects TRBV7-2 to TRBJ1-5, with D possibly TRBD1 on 6 matching bases. This TCR derives from a woman in her twenties or thirties in good health and CMV-seronegative. The DNA for the CDR3 is TGTGCCAGCAGCCGGCACAGGGTAGAAGATCAGCCCCAGCATTTT. It is translated as CASSRHRVEDQPQHF.